This T cell receptor (beta chain) was captured by sequencing in a study of cytomegalovirus exposure and HLA in healthy donors. Overall study findings and caveats: A later analysis revealed that TCR association rates differed between HLA loci, peaking at DRB1 and bottoming out at HLA-C. Associated with cytomegalovirus, according to the listing, were about 160 TCR beta chains. The study reported that TCR beta sequences accurately predicted HLA-A and HLA-B alleles in most subjects.

Despite likely unrecorded immune exposures, the donors were nominally healthy at the time of sampling. CDR1 and CDR2 (germline): SGHDN, FVKESK. The V and J ends lost 6 bases and 4 bases respectively, with 7 bases between them. CDR3 length: 13 residues. This PCR relied on a set of 60 Vbeta primers and 13 Jbeta primers. The data were produced by immunoSEQ multiplex PCR, yet TCRdb's version contains in-frame clones alone and is incomplete. The repertoire holds approximately 120,000 clones, with about three quarters as singletons. This clone was detected only once. The antigen is not known. This chain connects TRBV14 to TRBJ2-6, with D unclear. The sequenced sample was PBMCs. The receptor's source is a woman between 55 and 75 years old in good health and CMV-seropositive. CDR3 sequence reads: CASSHMGANVLTF. CDR3 nucleotides: TGTGCCAGCAGTCACATGGGGGCCAACGTCCTGACTTTC. Filled out from reference TRBV14 and TRBJ2-6, the complete variable domain reads EAGVTQFPSHSVIEKGQTVTLRCDPISGHDNLYWYRRVMGKEIKFLLHFVKESKQDESGMPNNRFLAERTGGTYSTLKVQPAELEDSGVYFCASSHMGANVLTFGAGSRLTVL.